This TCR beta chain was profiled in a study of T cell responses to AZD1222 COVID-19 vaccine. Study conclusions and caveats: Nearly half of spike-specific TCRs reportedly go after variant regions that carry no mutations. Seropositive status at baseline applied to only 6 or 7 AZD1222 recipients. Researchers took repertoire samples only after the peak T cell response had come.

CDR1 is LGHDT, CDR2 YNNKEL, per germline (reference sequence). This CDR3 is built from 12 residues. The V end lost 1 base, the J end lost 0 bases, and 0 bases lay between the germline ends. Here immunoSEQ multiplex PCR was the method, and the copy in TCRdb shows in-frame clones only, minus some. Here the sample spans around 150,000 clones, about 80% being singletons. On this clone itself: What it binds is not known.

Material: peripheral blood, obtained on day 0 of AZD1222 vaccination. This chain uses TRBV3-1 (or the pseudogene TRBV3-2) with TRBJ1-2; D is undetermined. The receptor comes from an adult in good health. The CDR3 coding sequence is TGTGCCAGCAGCCAAGCTAACTATGGCTACACCTTC. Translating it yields CASSQANYGYTF.